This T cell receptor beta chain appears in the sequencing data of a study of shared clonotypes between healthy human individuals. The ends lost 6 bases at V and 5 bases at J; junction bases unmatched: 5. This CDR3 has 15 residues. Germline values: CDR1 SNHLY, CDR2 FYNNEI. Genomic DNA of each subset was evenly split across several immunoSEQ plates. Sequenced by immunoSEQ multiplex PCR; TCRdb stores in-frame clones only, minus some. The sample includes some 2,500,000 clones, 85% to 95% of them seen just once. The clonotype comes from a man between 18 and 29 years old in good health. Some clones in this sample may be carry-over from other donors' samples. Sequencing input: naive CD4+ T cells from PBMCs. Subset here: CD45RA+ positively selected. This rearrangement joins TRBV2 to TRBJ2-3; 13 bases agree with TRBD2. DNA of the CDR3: TGTGCCAGCAGGGGACTAGCGGGACTAGTAGATACGCAGTATTTT. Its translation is CASRGLAGLVDTQYF.